What follows are 11 T cell receptor beta chains derived from one specimen sequenced in a study of identical twins. TCRdb re-called the 5' RACE reads with MiXCR, one entry per CDR3 protein. The sample includes 640,000 or so distinct CDR3 sequences, 6% to 6.5% seen only once; the top ten take about 1.8%. The sample was naive T cells sorted from blood. These TCRs come from a man younger than 35 in good health.

Many counts were recorded for this clonotype. CDR3 in amino acids: CSVSSGSYEQYF. CDR3 in DNA: TGCAGCGTCTCGTCGGGATCCTACGAGCAGTACTTC. The gene calls are TRBV29-1 and TRBJ2-7; D may be TRBD2 (5 bases). Germline-derived CDR1 and CDR2 are SQVTM and ANQGSEA. Trimming took off 6 bases at V and 1 base at J, with 10 bases between the two ends. This CDR3 has 12 residues.

The rearrangement uses TRBV19 and TRBJ1-2, with D possibly being TRBD1 (6 bases). V was cut by 6 bases and J by 8 bases, with 19 bases left in between. This CDR3 is built from 14 residues. Germline CDR1 is LNHDA and CDR2 is SQIVND (reference sequence). The CDR3 DNA reads TGTGCCAGTAGGGCAGGGGCGTCGGTGGGGGGCTACACCTTC. It yields the protein CASRAGASVGGYTF.

This clonotype was observed at least ten times. The rearrangement links TRBV20-1 to TRBJ1-3, with D unresolved. V lost 6 bases and J 1 base, leaving 13 bases between the germline ends. This CDR3 is built from 14 residues. Germline assignment: CDR1 DFQATT and CDR2 SNEGSKA (reference sequence). In DNA form, the CDR3 reads TGCAGTGCCCCTTCAACCAATTCTGGAAACACCATATATTTT. Translation: CSAPSTNSGNTIYF.

This clonotype occurred a few times. The CDR3 DNA sequence: TGCGCCAGCAGCCCCTCCGGGACAGGGGCCGACGAGCAGTACTTC. This gives the protein CASSPSGTGADEQYF. The V gene is TRBV5-1, the J gene TRBJ2-7; 10 bases are shared with TRBD1. The CDR3 covers 15 residues. V was pared by 4 bases and J by 5 bases, with 9 bases of the junction left unmatched. Germline values: CDR1 SGHRS, CDR2 YFSETQ. The complete variable domain, with remaining parts taken from reference TRBV5-1 and TRBJ2-7, reads KAGVTQTPRYLIKTRGQQVTLSCSPISGHRSVSWYQQTPGQGLQFLFEYFSETQRNKGNFPGRFSGRQFSNSRSEMNVSTLELGDSALYLCASSPSGTGADEQYFGPGTRLTVT.

This clonotype came up a few times. This rearrangement joins TRBV20-1 to TRBJ1-6; unclear D gene. Trimming took off 4 bases at V and 5 bases at J, with 9 bases between the two ends. Per germline, CDR1 DFQATT and CDR2 SNEGSKA (reference sequence). This CDR3 region has 13 residues. CDR3 amino acids: CSAMGTDNSPLHF. CDR3 sequence (DNA): TGCAGTGCTATGGGCACAGATAATTCACCCCTCCACTTT.

The J gene is TRBJ2-1, the V gene TRBV11-3; tentative D call: TRBD2 (7 bases). The CDR3 has 16 residues. Trimming removed 5 bases from V and 4 bases from J, with 18 bases in between. The germline V gene encodes CDR1 SGHNT and CDR2 YENEEA. For the CDR3, the DNA is TGTGCCAGCAGCCAAGGGGGGGATTTTTTGTACAATGAGCAGTTCTTC. Amino acid sequence: CASSQGGDFLYNEQFF.

This clonotype was detected many times. The J gene is TRBJ2-1, the V gene TRBV11-2; 15 bases align to TRBD2. This CDR3 is 21 amino acids long. The germline V gene encodes CDR1 SGHAT and CDR2 FQNNGV. V shed 5 bases and J 0 bases; nucleotides not matched to a gene: 14. CDR3 DNA: TGTGCCAGCAGCCCTCTTATGACTGGGACTAGCGGGAGGACCTCCTACAATGAGCAGTTCTTC. Protein sequence: CASSPLMTGTSGRTSYNEQFF.

This clonotype was detected only a few times. The chain is built from TRBV5-1 and TRBJ2-5; 11 bases line up with TRBD2. Germline lookup yields CDR1 SGHRS and CDR2 YFSETQ. CDR3 length equals 16 residues. The V segment lost 2 bases and the J segment 2 bases; nucleotides outside the gene matches: 5. CDR3 nucleotide sequence: TGCGCCAGCAGCTTTCGACTAGCGGGGCGGCAAGAGACCCAGTACTTC. Translated: CASSFRLAGRQETQYF.

Ten or more counts support this clonotype. V gene TRBV11-2 combines with J gene TRBJ2-5, with 12 bases identical to TRBD2. V was pared by 1 base and J by 5 bases, with 5 bases of the junction left unmatched. There are 16 residues in the CDR3. CDR1 is SGHAT, CDR2 FQNNGV, per germline. The CDR3 region is CASSLGTSGKGETQYF. CDR3 nucleotide sequence: TGTGCCAGCAGCTTAGGGACTAGCGGGAAGGGCGAGACCCAGTACTTC.

This chain links TRBV7-2 with TRBJ2-2; D is perhaps TRBD2 (5 bases). Germline CDR1 is SGHTA and CDR2 is FQGNSA. V lost 1 base and J 4 bases, leaving 13 bases between the germline ends. The CDR3 length is 16 residues. Here the CDR3 DNA reads TGTGCCAGCAGCTTAGGAGGGATGGGAATCACCGGGGAGCTGTTTTTT. It is translated as CASSLGGMGITGELFF.

This clonotype occurred many times. The J gene is TRBJ1-1, the V gene TRBV6-5, with D hard to call. The CDR3 is made up of 15 amino acids. V was shortened by 2 bases and J by 1 base, with 11 bases between the two germline ends. CDR1 MNHEY and CDR2 SVGAGI come from the germline V gene. The CDR3 protein is CASSYRQSPNTEAFF. CDR3 nucleotides: TGTGCCAGCAGTTACCGTCAATCTCCGAACACTGAAGCTTTCTTT.